This entry describes one T cell receptor (beta chain). Its antigen is still unknown. The protocol was immunoSEQ multiplex PCR, while the TCRdb copy is restricted to in-frame clones and leaves out a portion. The repertoire includes about 77,000 clones, about 88% of them detected once, and less than 25% sits in the top ten. The data belong to a study of T cells in localized non-small cell lung cancer. This CDR3 is built from 13 residues. Trimming shortened V by 6 bases and J by 0 bases, and 8 bases separated the two germline ends. Germline V gives CDR1 LNHDA, CDR2 SQIVND (reference sequence). General study results and limits: There was higher T cell clonality in uninvolved adjacent lung than in tumor, and it was highest there.

Specimen: peripheral blood, collected before any cancer treatment. The rearrangement uses TRBV19 and TRBJ1-2; D ambiguous. This TCR came from a woman aged 40 to 75 with stage I squamous cell lung carcinoma. CDR3 sequence reads: CASRGKTNYGYTF. The CDR3 bases are TGTGCCAGTAGAGGGAAGACTAACTATGGCTACACCTTC.